This T cell receptor beta chain is drawn from a study of blood T cells in healthy people across ages. Study results and limitations: Among long-lived donors, naive CD4+ cells were more numerous and diversity higher than in aged donors.

V was shortened by 7 bases and J by 0 bases, with 11 bases between the two germline ends. CDR1 is SGDLS, CDR2 YYNGEE, per germline. This CDR3 has 14 residues. The draw of peripheral blood yielded roughly 9.4 milliliters from each donor. Alongside a J-beta primer mix, a sample-barcoded 5' primer served in a second PCR lasting about 7 to 12 cycles. One entry per CDR3 protein, called by TCRdb with MiXCR from the 5' RACE reads. Of about 670,000 distinct CDR3 sequences in the sample, around 50% are singletons; the top ten hold roughly 14%. About this clonotype itself: Its antigen is not identified.

The TCR was taken from a woman aged 80 or over in good health. The rearrangement uses TRBV9 and TRBJ2-1; D unresolved. Input material: blood. CDR3 region: CASGAASSYNEQFF. CDR3 nucleotide sequence: TGTGCCAGCGGCGCGGCGAGCTCCTACAATGAGCAGTTCTTC. Drawing the rest from reference TRBV9 and TRBJ2-1, the complete variable domain is DSGVTQTPKHLITATGQRVTLRCSPRSGDLSVYWYQQSLDQGLQFLIQYYNGEERAKGNILERFSAQQFPDLHSELNLSSLELGDSALYFCASGAASSYNEQFFGPGTRLTVL.